This is a list of T cell receptor beta chains from one sample in a study of blood T cell repertoires in COVID-19. The assay was immunoSEQ multiplex PCR, and TCRdb's table has in-frame clones only and misses some. The sample carries some 250,000 clones, around 90% recorded once. Sequencing was carried out using peripheral blood. These receptors came from a woman aged 30 to 39 with acute or convalescent COVID-19. The CDR3 runs from the conserved cysteine through the conserved F or W. Rows give clone size only sometimes, using once, few, many, or a class for an expanded clone.

v_call	clone_size	j_call	cdr3_aa
TRBV19	NA	TRBJ2-7	CASSQTSGAYEQYF
TRBV5-1	NA	TRBJ2-3	CASSLDPGGPRDTQYF
TRBV10-1	NA	TRBJ2-3	CASSVSRADTQYF
TRBV4-1	few	TRBJ1-3	CASSQESRGSGNTIYF
TRBV15	NA	TRBJ2-7	CATSRGGTADYEQYF
TRBV5-1	NA	TRBJ2-2	CASSLFPGGGGELFF
TRBV9	NA	TRBJ2-5	CASSADTLAGLETQYF
TRBV12-5	NA	TRBJ2-7	CASGPAGGGSHEQYF
TRBV4-3	NA	TRBJ1-2	CASSQDLVSPNYGYTF
TRBV15	NA	TRBJ2-3	CATSGTGARDTQYF
TRBV5-1	NA	TRBJ2-5	CASSPRFILAGGEETQYF
TRBV5-4	NA	TRBJ1-4	CASSLDRRNEKLFF
TRBV5-6	NA	TRBJ1-5	CASSSGGALSNQPQHF
TRBV14	NA	TRBJ1-2	CASSQDRQGLSGYTF
TRBV23-1	NA	TRBJ2-5	CASSQRQGILETQYF
TRBV9	NA	TRBJ2-1	CASSGGGTGRVGEQFF
TRBV13	NA	TRBJ1-4	CASSSNRGSGKEKLFF
TRBV6-5	NA	TRBJ2-3	CASDREFFSTDTQYF
TRBV19	NA	TRBJ1-4	CASRTGGSTNEKLFF
TRBV19	NA	TRBJ1-4	CASRRSQATNEKLFF
TRBV9	NA	TRBJ1-1	CASSVLSLNTEAFF
TRBV6-4	NA	TRBJ1-2	CASRVRNSGLNYGYTF
TRBV9	NA	TRBJ2-6	CASSLDSPGANVLTF
TRBV10-3	NA	TRBJ2-1	CAIGRDSSYNEQFF